This paragraph reports one T cell receptor (beta chain). In its sample, this clonotype was seen many times. The antigen it binds to is not known. Base-call qualities are not available, and no considerably larger clone is one nucleotide away. Per the germline V gene, SGHRS is the CDR1 and YFSETQ is the CDR2. V is pared back by 4 bases and J by 3 bases, with 18 bases lying between the germline termini. From the cysteine through the phenylalanine, the CDR3 covers 16 amino acids. Only CDR3 DNA is held: 48 bases, read in frame from base 1. The data belong to a study of CD8 T cells in ankylosing spondylitis (dated by TCRdb to 2016 to 2017). Some background on the complete study: The study profiled T cell receptor beta repertoires in healthy donors and ankylosing spondylitis patients to find disease-linked TCR variants. The full study cohort comprised about 25 ankylosing spondylitis patients and about a hundred healthy donors. Samples of peripheral blood were taken, and for ankylosing spondylitis patients, synovial fluid was collected as well. General study outcomes and caveats: Blood from ankylosing spondylitis patients appeared to be characterized by a TCR beta motif made up of several highly homologous amino acid variants. Significant enrichment of the disease-linked clones was reported in matched synovial fluid samples from ankylosing spondylitis patients. Some of the motif variants had been reported before in the synovial fluid and blood of reactive arthritis patients, a finding that suggests common disease-initiation mechanisms. In peripheral blood, the disease-linked clones were found at relatively low frequencies and had a CD8+ phenotype.

The data were produced on an Illumina HiSeq 2500. Quantitative 5'-RACE with molecular barcodes was the method used to prepare the TCR beta libraries. Per the original workflow: A new computational method based on a probabilistic model of VDJ rearrangement was used to identify disease-linked TCR variants. Using fastp at Q25 and MiXCR, TCRdb reprocessed the public reads and kept productive beta chains. A single entry per CDR3 protein holds the most common genes and DNA from its merged rows. TCRdb, not the original authors, processed these V and J calls. This sample comprises 150,000 to 250,000 distinct CDR3 sequences, 13% of them detected only once. Approximately 17% of the sample goes to the ten largest clones.

Sequencing was performed on blood, either unsorted or a sorted T cell fraction (not recorded which). Recombination linked TRBV5-1 to TRBJ2-3; confidence is insufficient to name the D gene. This clonotype was sampled from a male donor with ankylosing spondylitis or in good health (not recorded which). The CDR3 corresponds to CASSDRVGQETDTQYF. In nucleotides, the sequence is TGCGCCAGCAGCGACCGGGTAGGTCAGGAGACAGATACGCAGTATTTT.